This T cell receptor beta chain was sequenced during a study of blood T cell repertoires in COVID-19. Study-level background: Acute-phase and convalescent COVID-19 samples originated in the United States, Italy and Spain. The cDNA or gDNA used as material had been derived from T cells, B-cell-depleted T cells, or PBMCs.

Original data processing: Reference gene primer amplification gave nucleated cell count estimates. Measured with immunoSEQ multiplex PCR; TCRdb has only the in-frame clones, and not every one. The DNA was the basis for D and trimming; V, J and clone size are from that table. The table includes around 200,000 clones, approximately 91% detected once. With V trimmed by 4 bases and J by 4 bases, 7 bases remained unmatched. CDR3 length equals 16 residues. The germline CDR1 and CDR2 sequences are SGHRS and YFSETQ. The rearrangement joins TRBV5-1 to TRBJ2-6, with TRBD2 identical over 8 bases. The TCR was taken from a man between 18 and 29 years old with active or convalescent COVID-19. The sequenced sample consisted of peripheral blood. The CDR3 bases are TGCGCCAGCAGCCTCATCGGGGGGGCCGGGGCCAACGTCCTGACTTTC. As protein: CASSLIGGAGANVLTF.